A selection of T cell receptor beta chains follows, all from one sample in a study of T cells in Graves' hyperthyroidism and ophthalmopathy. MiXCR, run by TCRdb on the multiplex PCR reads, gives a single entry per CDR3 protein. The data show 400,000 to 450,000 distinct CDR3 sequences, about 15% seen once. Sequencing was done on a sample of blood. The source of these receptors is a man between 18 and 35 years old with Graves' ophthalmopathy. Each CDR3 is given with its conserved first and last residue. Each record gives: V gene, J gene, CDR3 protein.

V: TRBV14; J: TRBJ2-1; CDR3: CASSQDRTQTYYNEQFF
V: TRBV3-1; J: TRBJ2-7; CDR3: CASSQDLVGGPREQYF
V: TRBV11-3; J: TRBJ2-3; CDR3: CASSISRDPATDTQYF
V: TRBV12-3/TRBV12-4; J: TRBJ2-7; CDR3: CASSRAGTLEQYF
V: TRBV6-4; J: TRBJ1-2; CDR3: CASSYITGRGYTF
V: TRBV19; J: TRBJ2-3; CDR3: CASSLRLAPTDTQYF
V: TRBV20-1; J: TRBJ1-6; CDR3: CSARDRREGSGNSPLHF
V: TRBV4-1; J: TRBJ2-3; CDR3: CASSQVVVSRTLSTDTQYF
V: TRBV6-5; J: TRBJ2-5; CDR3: CASSYSWRGQETQYF
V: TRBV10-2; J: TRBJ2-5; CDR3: CATPGTSGGVGQETQYF
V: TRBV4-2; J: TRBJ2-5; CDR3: CASSQPRGGSVETQYF
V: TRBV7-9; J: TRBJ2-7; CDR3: CASSRTGGEQYF
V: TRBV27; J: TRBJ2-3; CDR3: CATGQGHTQYF
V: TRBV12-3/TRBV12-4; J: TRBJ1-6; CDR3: CASSFNHGSSPLHF
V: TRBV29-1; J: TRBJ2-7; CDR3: CSVEAGRGYEQYF
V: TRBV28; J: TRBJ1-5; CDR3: CASSFFRDRLNQPQHF
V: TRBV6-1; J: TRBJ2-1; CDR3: CASRPSGEKGINEQFF
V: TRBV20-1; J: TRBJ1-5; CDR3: CSAREDRESQPQHF
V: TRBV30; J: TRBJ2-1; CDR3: CAWSGWAEYNEQFF
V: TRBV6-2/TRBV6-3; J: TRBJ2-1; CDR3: CASSPLASGYNEQLF